The clone carrying this T cell receptor (beta chain) was observed many times. One entry per CDR3 protein, called by TCRdb with MiXCR from the 5' RACE reads. The data show fewer than 90,000 distinct CDR3 sequences, with about 9.4% seen just once and about 1.8% held by the top ten. The CDR3 runs to 13 residues. The V end was cut by 1 base, the J end by 4 bases, with 8 bases between. Germline CDR1 and CDR2: SGHKS and YYEKEE (reference sequence). This specimen belongs to a study of neurological immune-mediated disorders. This chain joins TRBV5-5 and TRBJ2-5; D call uncertain. The source of this sequence is a man aged 35 to 55 in good health. Source material: PBMCs. CDR3 region: CASSLWLAETQYF. CDR3 in DNA: TGTGCCAGCAGCTTGTGGCTGGCAGAGACCCAGTACTTC.